This entry is about one T cell receptor beta chain. These data come from a study of blood T cells in healthy people across ages. Then a second PCR, running roughly 7 to 11 cycles, was carried out with a sample-barcoded 5' primer and a J-beta primer mix. TCRdb redid the calling of the 5' RACE reads with MiXCR, one entry per CDR3 protein. The table lists 700,000 or so distinct CDR3 sequences, around 43% of them singletons. From germline, CDR1 is MNHNS and CDR2 SASEGT. The V gene lost 5 bases and the J gene lost 12 bases, with 17 bases spanning the gap. This CDR3 has 13 amino acids. The TCR comes from a man aged 80 or over in good health. The chain uses TRBV6-1 and TRBJ2-1, with D perhaps being TRBD1 or TRBD2 (5 bases each). Sequenced input: blood. For the CDR3, the DNA is TGTGCCAGCAGTCTAAATATTGGGGGTTCGCAGTTCTTC. Its protein is CASSLNIGGSQFF.